The rows below give T cell receptor beta chains drawn from one sample of a study of identical twins. Via MiXCR, TCRdb re-called the 5' RACE reads, giving one row per CDR3 protein. The table has fewer than 800,000 distinct CDR3 sequences, under 8.5% seen once. The sample was also linked to a second study, of yellow fever vaccine responses in identical twins.

The sequenced sample consisted of PBMCs. The receptors originated from a woman in her late teens or twenties in good health. Each CDR3 is given with its conserved first and last residue. The D gene is left open where the match is weak. The listing skips clone size in some rows; elsewhere it reads once, few, many or a size class.

clone size | J gene | V gene | D gene | CDR3 DNA | CDR3 protein
few | TRBJ2-4 | TRBV7-9 | NA | TGTGCCAGCAGCCAGACTCTTGGGTCGTGGAACATTCAGTACTTC | CASSQTLGSWNIQYF
few | TRBJ2-3 | TRBV5-1 | TRBD2 | TGCGCCAGCAGCTTCCGAGCGGGAGGAGAGACAGATACGCAGTATTTT | CASSFRAGGETDTQYF
NA | TRBJ1-4 | TRBV4-1 | NA | TGCGCCAGCAGCCAAGATGAAGCGAGTGCAGGGCGCAATGAAAAACTGTTTTTT | CASSQDEASAGRNEKLFF
few | TRBJ1-1 | TRBV2 | TRBD1 | TGTGCCAGCAGTCAGGGGGCCAGGAACACTGAAGCTTTCTTT | CASSQGARNTEAFF
many | TRBJ1-1 | TRBV15 | TRBD1 | TGTGCCACCAGCAGATCCCCGGGACAGGGTCGGGACACTGAAGCTTTCTTT | CATSRSPGQGRDTEAFF
many | TRBJ1-1 | TRBV5-1 | NA | TGCGCCAGCAGCCCCGGAGCCGGGGTTATCACTGAAGCTTTCTTT | CASSPGAGVITEAFF
few | TRBJ2-5 | TRBV5-6 | TRBD1 | TGTGCCAGCAGCTCCGGACAGGGCCAGTACTTC | CASSSGQGQYF
many | TRBJ1-1 | TRBV12-3/TRBV12-4 | NA | TGTGCCAGCAGTTTAGTGGGCGGGAGCAAAGCTTTCTTT | CASSLVGGSKAFF
many | TRBJ1-4 | TRBV10-3 | NA | TGTGCCATCAGTGACACCGCTACAACTAATGAAAAACTGTTTTTT | CAISDTATTNEKLFF
NA | TRBJ2-7 | TRBV28 | TRBD2 | TGTGCCAGCAGTCCTGCCGGGACTAGCCTCTACGAGCAGTACTTC | CASSPAGTSLYEQYF
NA | TRBJ2-7 | TRBV5-1 | NA | TGCGCCAGCAGCTTCGGTGCGTATGAGTCAGGAGAGCAGTACTTC | CASSFGAYESGEQYF
many | TRBJ1-2 | TRBV27 | NA | TGTGCCAGCAGTCCGGTCAGAGGAAAAGCTAACTATGGCTACACCTTC | CASSPVRGKANYGYTF
few | TRBJ2-2 | TRBV12-3/TRBV12-4 | TRBD1 | TGTGCCAGCAGTTTTTGGGTCCGGGACAGGGGTGTTAGGGAGCTGTTTTTT | CASSFWVRDRGVRELFF
few | TRBJ2-7 | TRBV7-9 | NA | TGTGCCAGCAGCGGAGCGGACACTCCCTACGAGCAGTACTTC | CASSGADTPYEQYF
few | TRBJ2-2 | TRBV28 | NA | TGTGCCAGCAGTCCCATATCCCCGACTAGAGGACACGGGGAGCTGTTTTTT | CASSPISPTRGHGELFF
NA | TRBJ2-1 | TRBV29-1 | NA | TGCAGCGTACGGCAGGGGAACAATGAGCAGTTCTTC | CSVRQGNNEQFF
many | TRBJ2-1 | TRBV3-1 | TRBD2 | TGTGCCAGCAGTATTACTAGCGGGCCTTTCAATGAGCAGTTCTTC | CASSITSGPFNEQFF
many | TRBJ2-7 | TRBV27 | TRBD2 | TGTGCCAGCAGTTTTAGCGGGGAAGTTTACGAGCAGTACTTC | CASSFSGEVYEQYF
many | TRBJ2-1 | TRBV11-2 | NA | TGTGCCAGCAGCTTAATCCTAGGCCCCGGTGTTGAGCAGTTCTTC | CASSLILGPGVEQFF
many | TRBJ2-4 | TRBV24-1 | NA | TGTGCCACCAGTGATTCGGGGCAGGGGAACATTCAGTACTTC | CATSDSGQGNIQYF
many | TRBJ2-3 | TRBV9 | NA | TGTGCCAGCAGCCCTCGTGTGGCTACTAGCACAGATACGCAGTATTTT | CASSPRVATSTDTQYF
many | TRBJ1-1 | TRBV12-3/TRBV12-4 | TRBD1 | TGTGCCAGCAGTTTAGCCCGGGACAGGGCAGCTGAAGCTTTCTTT | CASSLARDRAAEAFF
few | TRBJ1-1 | TRBV25-1 | NA | TGTGCCAGCAGAGGGTTCTCGGGCACTGAAGCTTTCTTT | CASRGFSGTEAFF
many | TRBJ1-2 | TRBV29-1 | NA | TGCAGCGTTGGCAGGGAGGACTATGGCTACACCTTC | CSVGREDYGYTF
few | TRBJ2-5 | TRBV5-1 | TRBD2 | TGCGCCAGCAGCCGCCAGGGACTAGCGGATCAGACCCAGTACTTC | CASSRQGLADQTQYF
NA | TRBJ2-7 | TRBV12-3/TRBV12-4 | NA | TGTGCCAGCAGTCGGACAAGCCTCTACGAGCAGTACTTC | CASSRTSLYEQYF
many | TRBJ2-3 | TRBV5-1 | NA | TGCGCCAGCAGCTTGCCCGGGGGCGGCACAGATACGCAGTATTTT | CASSLPGGGTDTQYF
many | TRBJ2-7 | TRBV14 | NA | TGTGCCAGCAGCCAAGGACCCAATCCGAGTCGGCAGTACTTC | CASSQGPNPSRQYF
NA | TRBJ1-6 | TRBV3-1 | TRBD1 | TGTGCCAGCAGCCAGGACAGGGTTGGATTGGGAAATTCACCCCTCCACTTT | CASSQDRVGLGNSPLHF
few | TRBJ2-3 | TRBV24-1 | NA | TGTGCCACCTCTTCCGGGACACAACCCTCTAGCACAGATACGCAGTATTTT | CATSSGTQPSSTDTQYF
many | TRBJ2-5 | TRBV7-8 | NA | TGTGCCACTTTCAGCTCCAGGGTGGGAAGCGTCCAAGAGACCCAGTACTTC | CATFSSRVGSVQETQYF
NA | TRBJ2-1 | TRBV29-1 | TRBD2 | TGCAGCGTTGACCCCCGGACTAGCGGTTACAATGAGCAGTTCTTC | CSVDPRTSGYNEQFF
few | TRBJ2-1 | TRBV29-1 | NA | TGCAGCGTTGCGTGGGGGACCTCCTACAATGAGCAGTTCTTC | CSVAWGTSYNEQFF
few | TRBJ2-5 | TRBV18 | TRBD2 | TGTGCCAGCTCACCTCTCGCTTCCGGTTCTAGCGGTTTCCAAGAGACCCAGTACTTC | CASSPLASGSSGFQETQYF
NA | TRBJ1-5 | TRBV3-1 | NA | TGTGCCAGCAGCCAAGATTATCAGGGTTTCGGCAATCAGCCCCAGCATTTT | CASSQDYQGFGNQPQHF
few | TRBJ2-1 | TRBV11-3 | NA | TGTGCCAGCAGCTCCTTTCCGGGAGTCTCCTACAATGAGCAGTTCTTC | CASSSFPGVSYNEQFF
many | TRBJ1-4 | TRBV21-1 | NA | TGTGCCAGCAGCAACTCAGGGGCGGTGGAACTGTTTTTT | CASSNSGAVELFF
once | TRBJ2-3 | TRBV4-2 | NA | TGTGCCAGCAACCAAGATACTAAGACTAGCACAGATACGCAGTATTTT | CASNQDTKTSTDTQYF
many | TRBJ2-5 | TRBV29-1 | TRBD2 | TGCAGCGTCCGACCGGGACTAGCGGGAGCTGGCGAGACCCAGTACTTC | CSVRPGLAGAGETQYF
many | TRBJ1-1 | TRBV10-3 | NA | TGTGCCATCAGTGATTTGGGGAACACTGAAGCTTTCTTT | CAISDLGNTEAFF
NA | TRBJ2-1 | TRBV29-1 | TRBD2 | TGCAGCGCGAGCGGGAGTAGTTATGAGCAGTTCTTC | CSASGSSYEQFF